One sample yielded the 4 T cell receptor beta chains listed below, sequenced in a study of cytomegalovirus exposure and HLA in healthy donors (dated by TCRdb to about 2017). The library was obtained by the immunoSEQ multiplex PCR assay. The multiplex PCR relied on a mix of 60 forward primers for TCR Vbeta segments and 13 reverse primers for TCR Jbeta segments. In TCRdb, the immuneACCESS table is reduced to in-frame sequences with V and J assigned. These tables do not hold every clone; where another copy was compared, an unresolved V gene accounts for under half, and the others remain unexplained. The sample profile shows about 130,000 clones; 78% of them were found once. The ten largest make up less than 4.5% of the sample. Sequenced sample: PBMCs. These receptors were obtained from a man in his forties in good health and CMV-seronegative.

The chain has TRBV7-9 and TRBJ2-2; 11 bases match TRBD2. CDR3 length: 18 residues. The germline gives CDR1 SEHNR, CDR2 FQNEAQ (reference sequence). V was pared by 5 bases and J by 0 bases, with 8 bases of the junction left unmatched. CDR3 loop: CASSSASGGTTNTGELFF. Written as DNA, the CDR3 is TGTGCCAGCAGCAGCGCTAGCGGGGGGACGACGAACACCGGGGAGCTGTTTTTT.

The chain combines TRBV7-9 with TRBJ2-5, with a tentative D call TRBD2 (5 bases). Per germline, CDR1 SEHNR and CDR2 FQNEAQ (reference sequence). V was shortened by 5 bases and J by 1 base, with 23 bases between the two germline ends. The CDR3 covers 18 residues. CDR3 nucleotide sequence: TGTGCCAGCAGCCCGGAAGGTTTGGAGGCCGGGGTCCAAGAGACCCAGTACTTC. As protein: CASSPEGLEAGVQETQYF.

The chain carries TRBV6-5 and TRBJ2-4; D is possibly TRBD2 (6 bases). The V end lost 6 bases, the J end lost 0 bases, and 9 bases lay between the germline ends. Germline V lookup: CDR1 MNHEY, CDR2 SVGAGI. CDR3 length equals 14 residues. CDR3 nucleotide sequence: TGTGCCAGCAGCCCGGGACTAGCCAAAAACATTCAGTACTTC. It translates to CASSPGLAKNIQYF.

This clone was observed a handful of times. V is TRBV11-2 and J is TRBJ1-3, with D tentatively TRBD1 (5 bases). The CDR3 has 14 amino acids. The V gene lost 5 bases and the J gene lost 3 bases, with 11 bases spanning the gap. From germline, CDR1 is SGHAT and CDR2 FQNNGV. The CDR3 bases are TGTGCCAGCAGCCCCAGGGCTCGTGGAAACACCATATATTTT. Translation gives CASSPRARGNTIYF.